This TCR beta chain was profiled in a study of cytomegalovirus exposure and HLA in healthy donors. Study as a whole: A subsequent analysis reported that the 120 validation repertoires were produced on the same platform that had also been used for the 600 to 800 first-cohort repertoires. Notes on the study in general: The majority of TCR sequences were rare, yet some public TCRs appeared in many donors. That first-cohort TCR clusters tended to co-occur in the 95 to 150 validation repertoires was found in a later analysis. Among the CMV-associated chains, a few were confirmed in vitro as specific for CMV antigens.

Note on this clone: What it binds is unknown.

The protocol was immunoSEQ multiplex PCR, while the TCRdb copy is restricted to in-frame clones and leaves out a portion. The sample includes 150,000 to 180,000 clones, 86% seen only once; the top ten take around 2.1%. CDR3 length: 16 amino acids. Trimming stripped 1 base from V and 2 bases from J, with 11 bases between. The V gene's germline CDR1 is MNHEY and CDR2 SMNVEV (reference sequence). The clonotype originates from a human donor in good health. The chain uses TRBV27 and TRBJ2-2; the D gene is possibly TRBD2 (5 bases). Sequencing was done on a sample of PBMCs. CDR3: CASSLFSDSNTGELFF. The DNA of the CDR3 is TGTGCCAGCAGTTTATTTTCGGACTCTAACACCGGGGAGCTGTTTTTT.